Listed below are T cell receptor beta chains from one sample, sequenced in a study of shared clonotypes between healthy human individuals. Profiled with immunoSEQ multiplex PCR; TCRdb holds only in-frame clones, not every one. Here the sample spans 450,000 to 500,000 clones, about 84% being singletons. Sequenced material: PBMCs. The receptors shown here come from a woman aged 40 to 50 in good health. Some clones in this sample may be carry-over from other donors' samples. CDR3s include the opening cysteine and the closing phenylalanine or tryptophan.

v_call: TRBV30; cdr3_aa: CAWSPGTRGSEAFF
v_call: TRBV9; cdr3_aa: CASSAGVPGVAYEQYF
v_call: TRBV7-3; cdr3_aa: CASSSRDRDAYEQYF
v_call: TRBV4-1; cdr3_aa: CASSRGLAGVSDTQYF
v_call: TRBV7-9; cdr3_aa: CASSLARGLAAYEQYF
v_call: TRBV28; cdr3_aa: CATYGRDNYGYTF
v_call: TRBV4-1; cdr3_aa: CASSHLSDEQYF
v_call: TRBV27; cdr3_aa: CASSLFRGGATGELFF
v_call: TRBV18; cdr3_aa: CASSPMDRGRETQYF
v_call: TRBV5-4; cdr3_aa: CASSLEWGARGYTF
v_call: TRBV29-1; cdr3_aa: CSVEGQILATQYF
v_call: TRBV5-4; cdr3_aa: CASSLPQSNNEQFF
v_call: TRBV19; cdr3_aa: CASSTPGLADEQFF
v_call: TRBV6-1; cdr3_aa: CASRQGNEKLFF
v_call: TRBV27; cdr3_aa: CASSFGTGGFGYTF
v_call: TRBV1; cdr3_aa: CTSTPTSGTYNEQFF
v_call: TRBV18; cdr3_aa: CASSRDSPPSWEQFF
v_call: TRBV18; cdr3_aa: CASSPQGRDPTEAFF
v_call: TRBV5-1; cdr3_aa: CASSYTSGTRGEQFF
v_call: TRBV25-1; cdr3_aa: CASSDFGAPNTGELFF
v_call: TRBV28; cdr3_aa: CASSPPGGQGAQPQHF
v_call: TRBV6-5; cdr3_aa: CASSYLRNTEAFF
v_call: TRBV19; cdr3_aa: CASTPGQGGHQPQHF
v_call: TRBV30; cdr3_aa: CASLKAGNTEAFF
v_call: TRBV28; cdr3_aa: CASRTGDLPYEQYF
v_call: TRBV9; cdr3_aa: CASSAAGANYGYTF
v_call: TRBV29-1; cdr3_aa: CSVGTENYGYTF
v_call: TRBV4-1; cdr3_aa: CASSPGGARMRNQPQHF
v_call: TRBV11-2; cdr3_aa: CASSPQISYGYGYTF
v_call: TRBV11-2; cdr3_aa: CASSPNSVRYYGYTF
v_call: TRBV10-3; cdr3_aa: CAISERGHQPQHF
v_call: TRBV28; cdr3_aa: CASNKRDSYGYTF
v_call: TRBV30; cdr3_aa: CAWSVLGLAESVLTYEQYF
v_call: TRBV5-8; cdr3_aa: CASSLGTGGPQETQYF
v_call: TRBV18; cdr3_aa: CASSPSTGTGPGQPQHF
v_call: TRBV7-2; cdr3_aa: CASSLGRQQETQYF
v_call: TRBV5-4; cdr3_aa: CASSRSGTGSYEQYF
v_call: TRBV10-1; cdr3_aa: CASSEAVRGPQETQYF
v_call: TRBV5-4; cdr3_aa: CASSLWVTGRSASEKLFF
v_call: TRBV28; cdr3_aa: CASSLGRAREGYTF
v_call: TRBV11-2; cdr3_aa: CASSPVAGQGAYEQFF
v_call: TRBV2; cdr3_aa: CASQGQVSADTQYF
v_call: TRBV5-3; cdr3_aa: CARSLGSGNQPQHF
v_call: TRBV4-3; cdr3_aa: CASSQEASVQTQYF
v_call: TRBV7-9; cdr3_aa: CASSLKGQGTGELFF
v_call: TRBV19; cdr3_aa: CASSMGFGNQPQHF
v_call: TRBV9; cdr3_aa: CASTPGSGAPNYGYTF
v_call: TRBV4-3; cdr3_aa: CASSQGINTGQNTEAFF
v_call: TRBV4-1; cdr3_aa: CASSQDGQNYGYTF
v_call: TRBV6-6; cdr3_aa: CASSWGSQETQYF